This T cell receptor beta chain was sequenced during a study of blood T cell repertoires in COVID-19. This clone showed up just a few times. This CDR3 has 14 amino acids. The V end was cut by 2 bases, the J end by 2 bases, with 9 bases between. From germline, CDR1 is MNHNS and CDR2 SASEGT. The assay was immunoSEQ multiplex PCR, and TCRdb's table has in-frame clones only and misses some. The table has about 210,000 clones, around 88% seen once. Sequencing was done on a sample of peripheral blood. This chain links TRBV6-1 with TRBJ1-2; no clear D gene. The receptor's source is a woman aged 45-65 years with acute or convalescent COVID-19. In nucleotides, the CDR3 is TGTGCCAGCAGTGAAAGAAACAGCAACTATGGCTACACCTTC. Translation gives CASSERNSNYGYTF.